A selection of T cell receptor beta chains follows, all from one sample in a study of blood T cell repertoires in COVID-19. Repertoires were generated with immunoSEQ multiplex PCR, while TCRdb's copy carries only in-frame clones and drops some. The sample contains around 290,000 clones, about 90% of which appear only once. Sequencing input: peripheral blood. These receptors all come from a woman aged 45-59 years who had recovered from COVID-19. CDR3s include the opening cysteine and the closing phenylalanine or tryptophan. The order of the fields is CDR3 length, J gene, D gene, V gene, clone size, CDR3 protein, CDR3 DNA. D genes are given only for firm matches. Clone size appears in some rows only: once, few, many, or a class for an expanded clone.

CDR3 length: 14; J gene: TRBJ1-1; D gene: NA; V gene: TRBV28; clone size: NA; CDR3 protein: CASSLGPRNTEAFF; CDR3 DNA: TGTGCCAGCAGTTTGGGCCCCAGGAACACTGAAGCTTTCTTT
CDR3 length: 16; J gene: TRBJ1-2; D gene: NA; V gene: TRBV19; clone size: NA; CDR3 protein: CASSSLRWGRSYGYTF; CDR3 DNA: TGTGCCAGTAGTTCCCTACGTTGGGGCAGGTCGTATGGCTACACCTTC
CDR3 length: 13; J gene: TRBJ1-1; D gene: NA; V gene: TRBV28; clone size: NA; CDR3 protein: CASTGTPLPEAFF; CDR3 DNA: TGTGCCAGTACAGGGACACCTTTGCCTGAAGCTTTCTTT
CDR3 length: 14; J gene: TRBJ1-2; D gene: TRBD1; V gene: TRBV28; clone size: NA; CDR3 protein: CASSFGQGDYGYTF; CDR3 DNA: TGTGCCAGCAGCTTTGGACAGGGAGACTATGGCTACACCTTC
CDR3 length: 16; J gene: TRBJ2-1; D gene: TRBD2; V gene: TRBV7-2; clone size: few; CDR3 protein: CASSLVGGGNYNEQFF; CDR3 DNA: TGTGCCAGCAGCTTAGTGGGCGGGGGAAACTACAATGAGCAGTTCTTC
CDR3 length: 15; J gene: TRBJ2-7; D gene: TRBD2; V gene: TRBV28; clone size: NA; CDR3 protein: CASSSTSGFPYEQYF; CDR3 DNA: TGTGCCAGCAGTTCGACTAGCGGCTTCCCCTACGAGCAGTACTTC
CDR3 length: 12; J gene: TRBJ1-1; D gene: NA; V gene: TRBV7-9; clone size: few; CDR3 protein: CASSFTGQMAFF; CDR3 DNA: TGTGCCAGCAGCTTCACCGGACAAATGGCTTTCTTT
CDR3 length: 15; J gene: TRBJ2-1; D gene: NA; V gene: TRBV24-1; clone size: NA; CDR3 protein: CATRTNRSSYNEQFF; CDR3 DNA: TGTGCCACCAGAACTAATAGGAGCTCCTACAATGAGCAGTTCTTC
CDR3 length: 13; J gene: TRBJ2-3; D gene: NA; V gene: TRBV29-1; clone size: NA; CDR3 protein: CSSWGAGADTQYF; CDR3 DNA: TGCAGCTCCTGGGGGGCGGGGGCAGATACGCAGTATTTT
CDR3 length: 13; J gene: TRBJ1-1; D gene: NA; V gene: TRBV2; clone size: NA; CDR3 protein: CASKFNRDTEAFF; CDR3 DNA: TGTGCCAGCAAGTTTAACAGGGACACTGAAGCTTTCTTT
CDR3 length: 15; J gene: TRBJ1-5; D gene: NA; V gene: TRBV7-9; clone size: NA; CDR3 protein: CASSLGGEWGQPQHF; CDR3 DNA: TGTGCCAGCAGCTTAGGGGGCGAGTGGGGTCAGCCCCAGCATTTT